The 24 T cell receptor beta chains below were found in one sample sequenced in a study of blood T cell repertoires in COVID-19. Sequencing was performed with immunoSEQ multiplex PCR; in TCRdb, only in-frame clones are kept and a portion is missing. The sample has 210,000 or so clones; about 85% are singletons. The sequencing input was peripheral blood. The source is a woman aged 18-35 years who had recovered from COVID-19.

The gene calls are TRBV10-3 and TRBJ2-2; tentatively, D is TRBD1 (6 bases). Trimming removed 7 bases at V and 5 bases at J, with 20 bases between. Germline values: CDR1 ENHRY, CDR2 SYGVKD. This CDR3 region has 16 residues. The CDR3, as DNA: TGTGCCATCATACCTACGACAGACAGGAAAACCGGGGAGCTGTTTTTT. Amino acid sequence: CAIIPTTDRKTGELFF.

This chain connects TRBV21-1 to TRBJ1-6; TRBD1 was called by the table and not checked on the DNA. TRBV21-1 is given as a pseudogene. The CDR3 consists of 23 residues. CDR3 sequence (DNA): TGTGCCAGCAGCAAAGGACAGGGGAAAGCGATGATGAAGACTTACCGCTATAATTCACCCCTCCACTTT. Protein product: CASSKGQGKAMMKTYRYNSPLHF.

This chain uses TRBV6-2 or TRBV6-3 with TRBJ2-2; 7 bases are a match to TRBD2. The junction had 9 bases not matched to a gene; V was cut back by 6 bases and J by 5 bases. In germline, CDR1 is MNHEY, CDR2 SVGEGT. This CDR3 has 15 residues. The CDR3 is CASSPSGGPTGELFF. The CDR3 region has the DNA TGTGCCAGCAGCCCTAGCGGAGGGCCGACCGGGGAGCTGTTTTTT.

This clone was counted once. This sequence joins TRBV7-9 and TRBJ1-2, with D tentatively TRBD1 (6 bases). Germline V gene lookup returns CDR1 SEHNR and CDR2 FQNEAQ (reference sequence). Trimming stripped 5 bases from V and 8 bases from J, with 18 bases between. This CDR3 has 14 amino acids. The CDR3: CASSPPNREGGYTF. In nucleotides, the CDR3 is TGTGCCAGCAGCCCCCCTAACAGGGAGGGAGGCTACACCTTC.

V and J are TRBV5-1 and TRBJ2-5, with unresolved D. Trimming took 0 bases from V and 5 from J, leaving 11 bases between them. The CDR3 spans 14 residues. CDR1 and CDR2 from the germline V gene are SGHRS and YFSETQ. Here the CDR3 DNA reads TGCGCCAGCAGCTTGGCTCTTTCTAGGGAGACCCAGTACTTC. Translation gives CASSLALSRETQYF.

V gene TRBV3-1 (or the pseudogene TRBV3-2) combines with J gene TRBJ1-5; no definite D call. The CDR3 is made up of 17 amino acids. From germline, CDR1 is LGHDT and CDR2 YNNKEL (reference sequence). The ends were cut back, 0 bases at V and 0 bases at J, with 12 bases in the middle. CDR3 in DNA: TGTGCCAGCAGCCAAGACCCCCCACAAGATAGCAATCAGCCCCAGCATTTT. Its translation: CASSQDPPQDSNQPQHF.

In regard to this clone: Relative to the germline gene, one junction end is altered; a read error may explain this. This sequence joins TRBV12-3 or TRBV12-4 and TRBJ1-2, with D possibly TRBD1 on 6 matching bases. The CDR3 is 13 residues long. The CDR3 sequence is CASSTGQVYGYTF. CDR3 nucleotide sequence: TGTGCCAGCAGTACGGGACAAGTCTATGGTTACACCTTC.

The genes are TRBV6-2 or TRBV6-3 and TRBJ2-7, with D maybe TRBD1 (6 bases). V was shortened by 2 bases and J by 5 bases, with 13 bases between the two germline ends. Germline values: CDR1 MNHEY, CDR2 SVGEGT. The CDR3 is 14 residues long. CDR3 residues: CASSYGTPTDEQYF. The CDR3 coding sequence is TGTGCCAGCAGTTACGGGACACCGACCGACGAGCAGTACTTC.

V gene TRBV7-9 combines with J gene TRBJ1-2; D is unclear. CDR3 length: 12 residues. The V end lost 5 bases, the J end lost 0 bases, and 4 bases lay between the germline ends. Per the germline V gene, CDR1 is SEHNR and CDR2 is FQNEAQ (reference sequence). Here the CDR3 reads CASSRANYGYTF. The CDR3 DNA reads TGTGCCAGCAGCCGAGCTAACTATGGCTACACCTTC.

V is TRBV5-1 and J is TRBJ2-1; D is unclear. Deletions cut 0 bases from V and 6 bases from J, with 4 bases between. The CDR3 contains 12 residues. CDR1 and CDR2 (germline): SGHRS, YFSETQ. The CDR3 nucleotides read TGCGCCAGCAGCTTGGCCTTCAATGAGCAGTTCTTC. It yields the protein CASSLAFNEQFF.

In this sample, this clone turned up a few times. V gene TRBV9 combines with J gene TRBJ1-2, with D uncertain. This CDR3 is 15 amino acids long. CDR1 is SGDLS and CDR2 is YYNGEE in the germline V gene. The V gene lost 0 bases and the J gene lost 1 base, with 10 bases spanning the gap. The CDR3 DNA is TGTGCCAGCAGCGTAGGGGTCGGGGATAACTATGGCTACACCTTC. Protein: CASSVGVGDNYGYTF.

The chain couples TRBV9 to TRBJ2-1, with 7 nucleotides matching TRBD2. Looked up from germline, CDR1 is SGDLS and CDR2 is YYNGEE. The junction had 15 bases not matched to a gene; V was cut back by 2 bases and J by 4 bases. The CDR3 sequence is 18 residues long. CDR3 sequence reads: CASSVYGGGSLEYNEQFF. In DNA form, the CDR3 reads TGTGCCAGCAGCGTTTATGGGGGAGGGTCTTTGGAGTACAATGAGCAGTTCTTC.

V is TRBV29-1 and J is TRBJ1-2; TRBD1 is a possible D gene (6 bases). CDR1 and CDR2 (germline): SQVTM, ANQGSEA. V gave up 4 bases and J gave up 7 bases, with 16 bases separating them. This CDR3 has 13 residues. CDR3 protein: CSVAGFQGLGYTF. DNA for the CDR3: TGCAGCGTTGCTGGGTTCCAGGGGCTTGGCTACACCTTC. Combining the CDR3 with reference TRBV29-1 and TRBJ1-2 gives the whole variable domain SAVISQKPSRDICQRGTSLTIQCQVDSQVTMMFWYRQQPGQSLTLIATANQGSEATYESGFVIDKFPISRPNLTFSTLTVSNMSPEDSSIYLCSVAGFQGLGYTFGSGTRLTVV.

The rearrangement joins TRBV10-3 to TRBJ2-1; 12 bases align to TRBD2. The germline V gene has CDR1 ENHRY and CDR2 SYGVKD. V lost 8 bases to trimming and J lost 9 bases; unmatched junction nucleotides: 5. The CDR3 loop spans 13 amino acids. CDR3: CAIRLAGVAEQFF. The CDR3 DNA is TGTGCCATCCGACTAGCGGGAGTCGCTGAGCAGTTCTTC.

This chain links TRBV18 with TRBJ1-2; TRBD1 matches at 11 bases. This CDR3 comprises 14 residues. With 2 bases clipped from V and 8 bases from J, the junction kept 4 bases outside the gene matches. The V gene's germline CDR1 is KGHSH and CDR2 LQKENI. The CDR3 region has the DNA TGTGCCAGCTCACCAGGACAGGGGGCGGGCGGCTACACCTTC. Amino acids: CASSPGQGAGGYTF.

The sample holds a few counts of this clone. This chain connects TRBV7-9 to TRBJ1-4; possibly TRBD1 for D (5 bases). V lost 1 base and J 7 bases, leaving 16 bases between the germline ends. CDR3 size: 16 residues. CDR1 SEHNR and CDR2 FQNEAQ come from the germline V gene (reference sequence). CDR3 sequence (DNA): TGTGCCAGCAGCTTAGAAGCGGGGACCCGGGCTGAAAAACTGTTTTTT. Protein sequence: CASSLEAGTRAEKLFF.

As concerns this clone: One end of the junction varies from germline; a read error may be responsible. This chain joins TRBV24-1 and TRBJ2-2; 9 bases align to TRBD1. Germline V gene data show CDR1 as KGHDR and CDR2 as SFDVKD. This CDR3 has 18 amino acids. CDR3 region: CATSGLIRDRAATGELFF. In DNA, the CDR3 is TGTGCCACCAGTGGTTTGATACGGGACAGGGCGGCCACCGGGGAGCTGTTTTTT.

The CDR3 protein is CASILGRNEQFF. The CDR3 bases are TGTGCCAGCATCCTGGGGCGGAATGAGCAGTTCTTC. This chain joins TRBV2 and TRBJ2-1, with D perhaps TRBD1 (5 bases). Trimming stripped 7 bases from V and 7 bases from J, with 11 bases between. Germline assignment: CDR1 SNHLY and CDR2 FYNNEI. The CDR3 length is 12 residues. Full variable domain (outside the CDR3, taken from reference TRBV2 and TRBJ2-1): EPEVTQTPSHQVTQMGQEVILRCVPISNHLYFYWYRQILGQKVEFLVSFYNNEISEKSEIFDDQFSVERPDGSNFTLKIRSTKLEDSAMYFCASILGRNEQFFGPGTRLTVL.

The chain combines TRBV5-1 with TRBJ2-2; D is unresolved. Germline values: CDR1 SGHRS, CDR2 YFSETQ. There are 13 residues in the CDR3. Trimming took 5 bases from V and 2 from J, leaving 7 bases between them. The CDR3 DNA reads TGCGCCAGCAGTCGCGGTAACACCGGGGAGCTGTTTTTT. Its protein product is CASSRGNTGELFF.

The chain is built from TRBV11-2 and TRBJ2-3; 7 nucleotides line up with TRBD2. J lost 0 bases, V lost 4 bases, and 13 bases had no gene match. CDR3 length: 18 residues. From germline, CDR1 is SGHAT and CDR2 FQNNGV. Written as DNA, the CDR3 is TGTGCCAGCAGCTCCTACTCGTCTAGCGGCATCAGCACAGATACGCAGTATTTT. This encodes CASSSYSSSGISTDTQYF. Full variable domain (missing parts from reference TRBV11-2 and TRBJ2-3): EAGVAQSPRYKIIEKRQSVAFWCNPISGHATLYWYQQILGQGPKLLIQFQNNGVVDDSQLPKDRFSAERLKGVDSTLKIQPAKLEDSAVYLCASSSYSSSGISTDTQYFGPGTRLTVL.

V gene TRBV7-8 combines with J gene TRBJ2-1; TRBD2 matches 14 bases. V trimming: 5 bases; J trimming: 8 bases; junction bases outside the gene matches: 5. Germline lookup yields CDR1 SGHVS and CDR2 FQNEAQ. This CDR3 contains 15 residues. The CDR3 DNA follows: TGTGCCAGCAGCCGAGGGACTAGCGGGAGCTATGAGCAGTTCTTC. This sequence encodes CASSRGTSGSYEQFF.

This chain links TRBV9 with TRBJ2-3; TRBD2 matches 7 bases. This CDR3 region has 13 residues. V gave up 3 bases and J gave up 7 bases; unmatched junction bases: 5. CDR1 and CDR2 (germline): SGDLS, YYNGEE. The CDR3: CASSGEGRYTQYF. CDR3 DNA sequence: TGTGCCAGCAGCGGGGAGGGCCGCTATACGCAGTATTTT.

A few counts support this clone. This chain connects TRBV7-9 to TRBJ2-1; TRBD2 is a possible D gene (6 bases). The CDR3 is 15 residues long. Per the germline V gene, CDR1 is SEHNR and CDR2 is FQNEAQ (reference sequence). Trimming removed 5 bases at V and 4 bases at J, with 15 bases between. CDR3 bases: TGTGCCAGCAGCCCCTTTGGAGGGAGATACAATGAGCAGTTCTTC. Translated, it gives CASSPFGGRYNEQFF.

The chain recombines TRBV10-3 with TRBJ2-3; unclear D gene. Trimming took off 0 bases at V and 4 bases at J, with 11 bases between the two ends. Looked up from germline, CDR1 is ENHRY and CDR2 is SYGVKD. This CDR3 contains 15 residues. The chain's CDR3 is CAISESMGRSDTQYF. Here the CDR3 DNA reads TGTGCCATCAGTGAGTCGATGGGCAGGTCAGATACGCAGTATTTT.